The rows below give T cell receptor beta chains drawn from one sample of a study of identical twins. TCRdb re-analysed the 5' RACE reads in MiXCR, keeping a single row per CDR3 protein. Among fewer than 550,000 distinct CDR3 sequences listed, approximately 14% were seen once. The same specimen was also included in a second study, on yellow fever vaccine responses in identical twins.

Input material: CD4+ T cells sorted from blood. The source of these receptors is a woman aged 18-29 years in good health. Each CDR3 is given with its conserved first and last residue. Each record gives: V gene, D gene, CDR3 protein. D genes are given only for firm matches.

TRBV7-2 | - | CASSLDGPTYEQYF
TRBV6-5 | TRBD1 | CASSYGGQNYGYTF
TRBV3-1 | TRBD1 | CASSQPGQGLFETQYF
TRBV12-3/TRBV12-4 | - | CASSSGRGVSYEQYF
TRBV7-8 | TRBD2 | CASSWRGVETQYF
TRBV11-3 | - | CASSLRRATDTQYF
TRBV5-1 | - | CASREANYGYTF
TRBV25-1 | - | CASKDSLVYEQYF
TRBV30 | - | CAWTPADTQYF
TRBV2 | - | CASSQEAGTNIQYF
TRBV7-8 | - | CASSLRAPDEQFF
TRBV28 | TRBD2 | CASRRTSGNTGELFF
TRBV29-1 | - | CSIVGPRSGEQFF
TRBV11-1 | - | CASSKLPGREQFF
TRBV7-8 | - | CASSRAGTSREQYF
TRBV11-2 | TRBD2 | CASTPAGGPYNEQFF
TRBV28 | - | CASSPLPSLYNEQFF
TRBV2 | - | CASSDAGLRNTGELFF
TRBV4-1 | - | CASSQGPSGSGANVLTF
TRBV7-2 | - | CASSLVFGGEQFF
TRBV20-1 | - | CSASLLTDTQYF
TRBV28 | TRBD2 | CASSLPSGRAWYEQFF
TRBV5-1 | TRBD1 | CASSLSGTGVGYTF
TRBV6-5 | - | CASSSSKSYTF
TRBV5-1 | TRBD2 | CASSSVGSGSGQFF
TRBV5-1 | TRBD1 | CASSSDRGLKQYF